The 23 T cell receptor beta chains presented below share a single source sample, sequenced in a study of T cell responses to AZD1222 COVID-19 vaccine. Assay used: immunoSEQ multiplex PCR; TCRdb lists only in-frame clones, some missing. The sample shows over 140,000 clones, 80% to 95% of them seen only once. The sample was peripheral blood, taken 28 days after the second AZD1222 dose. The receptors derive from an adult who received the AZD1222 COVID-19 vaccine.

The chain employs TRBV5-1 and TRBJ2-1; 8 nucleotides align to TRBD2. CDR1 and CDR2 from the germline V gene are SGHRS and YFSETQ. Trimming cost V 4 bases and J 3 bases; bases outside gene matches: 6. The CDR3 contains 15 residues. The CDR3 is CASSPSGSNYNEQFF. The DNA of the CDR3 is TGCGCCAGCAGCCCCAGCGGGAGCAACTACAATGAGCAGTTCTTC.

This chain joins TRBV6-5 and TRBJ1-5; no reliable D call. Germline V lookup: CDR1 MNHEY, CDR2 SVGAGI. CDR3 length: 14 amino acids. Trimming left V 7 bases short and J 5 bases short, with 15 bases between. The CDR3 DNA reads as TGTGCCAGCAAATCCGTGGGCTTGGATCAGCCCCAGCATTTT. Translation: CASKSVGLDQPQHF.

The gene calls are TRBV14 and TRBJ2-5; 11 bases line up with TRBD2. CDR1 SGHDN and CDR2 FVKESK come from the germline V gene. V gave up 4 bases and J gave up 3 bases; unmatched junction bases: 10. CDR3 length: 17 amino acids. In nucleotides, the CDR3 is TGTGCCAGCAGCCCGTTAGCGGGAGGGCCGTCAGAAGAGACCCAGTACTTC. Translated, it gives CASSPLAGGPSEETQYF.

The chain uses TRBV5-4 and TRBJ2-2; 9 nucleotides line up with TRBD2. CDR3 length: 17 amino acids. V lost 4 bases, J lost 5 bases, and 12 bases stayed unmatched. Germline CDR1 reads SGHNT; CDR2 reads YYREEE (reference sequence). Written as DNA, the CDR3 is TGTGCCAGCAGCCGAGAGACTAGCGGAGGGAGGACCGGGGAGCTGTTTTTT. It is translated as CASSRETSGGRTGELFF.

The chain recombines TRBV28 with TRBJ1-5; D might be TRBD1 (5 bases). CDR3 length equals 17 residues. Germline CDR1 reads MDHEN; CDR2 reads SYDVKM. The V and J ends lost 3 bases and 10 bases respectively, with 25 bases between them. CDR3: CASSFEAGSNLRGPQHF. For the CDR3, the DNA is TGTGCCAGCAGTTTCGAGGCAGGGTCAAACCTACGGGGTCCCCAGCATTTT.

Here the CDR3 DNA reads TGTGCCAGCTCAATCTCGCAGGGTTCTGGAAACACCATATATTTT. Its translation: CASSISQGSGNTIYF. The chain couples TRBV18 to TRBJ1-3; D is possibly TRBD1 (5 bases). The CDR3 runs to 15 residues. Germline V CDR1 and CDR2: KGHSH, LQKENI. Trimming left V 5 bases short and J 1 base short, with 12 bases between. Drawing the rest from reference TRBV18 and TRBJ1-3, the complete variable domain is NAGVMQNPRHLVRRRGQEARLRCSPMKGHSHVYWYRQLPEEGLKFMVYLQKENIIDESGMPKERFSAEFPKEGPSILRIQQVVRGDSAAYFCASSISQGSGNTIYFGEGSWLTVV.

The chain couples TRBV29-1 to TRBJ2-7, with TRBD2 matching 12 bases. The CDR3 covers 13 residues. V shed 3 bases, J shed 5 bases, and the junction held 2 bases outside the gene matches. In germline, CDR1 is SQVTM, CDR2 ANQGSEA. As DNA, the CDR3 is TGCAGCGTTGACCTAGCGGGAGGGAACGAGCAGTACTTC. Translation gives CSVDLAGGNEQYF.

The chain recombines TRBV2 with TRBJ2-1; TRBD2 agrees at 13 bases. CDR1 is SNHLY, CDR2 FYNNEI, per germline. This CDR3 has 17 residues. V trimming: 2 bases; J trimming: 5 bases; junction bases outside the gene matches: 6. The CDR3 DNA sequence: TGTGCCAGCAGTGAAACGGGACTAGCGGGAATCGACAATGAGCAGTTCTTC. This encodes CASSETGLAGIDNEQFF.

The chain uses TRBV6-5 and TRBJ2-3, with D uncertain. This CDR3 spans 13 amino acids. Trimming took off 6 bases at V and 2 bases at J, with 9 bases between the two ends. CDR1 is MNHEY, CDR2 SVGAGI, per germline. The CDR3 region has the DNA TGTGCCAGCAGCAACAGCCCCACAGATACGCAGTATTTT. Translating it yields CASSNSPTDTQYF.

The V and J genes are TRBV25-1 and TRBJ2-1, with a tentative D call TRBD2 (6 bases). V shed 0 bases and J shed 8 bases, with 17 bases lying between them. The CDR3 consists of 16 residues. Per the germline V gene, CDR1 is MGHDK and CDR2 is SYGVNS. CDR3 sequence: CASSEYIAGPTDEQFF. CDR3 DNA: TGTGCCAGCAGTGAATATATCGCGGGACCGACAGATGAGCAGTTCTTC.

The chain employs TRBV10-3 and TRBJ1-2; TRBD1 agrees at 9 bases. This CDR3 comprises 14 residues. Germline V gene data show CDR1 as ENHRY and CDR2 as SYGVKD. The trim removed 7 bases at V and 3 bases at J, leaving 6 bases unmatched. CDR3 DNA: TGTGCCATCACTCCGGGACAGGGACACTATGGCTACACCTTC. It is translated as CAITPGQGHYGYTF.

CDR3 DNA sequence: TGTGCCAGCAGCTTAGATCCGGGGCGAGGCTCCTACAATGAGCAGTTCTTC. This translates into CASSLDPGRGSYNEQFF. V and J are TRBV11-2 and TRBJ2-1; D assignment may be TRBD1 or TRBD2 (5 bases each). V was shortened by 0 bases and J by 0 bases, with 12 bases between the two germline ends. Germline V gene sequence: CDR1 SGHAT, CDR2 FQNNGV. The length of the CDR3 is 17 residues. Complete variable domain (other parts from reference TRBV11-2 and TRBJ2-1): EAGVAQSPRYKIIEKRQSVAFWCNPISGHATLYWYQQILGQGPKLLIQFQNNGVVDDSQLPKDRFSAERLKGVDSTLKIQPAKLEDSAVYLCASSLDPGRGSYNEQFFGPGTRLTVL.

The chain recombines TRBV9 with TRBJ1-4; 10 bases line up with TRBD1. Losses at the gene ends were 1 base for V and 6 bases for J; bases not matched to a gene: 3. Germline CDR1 and CDR2: SGDLS and YYNGEE. The CDR3 is 15 amino acids. As DNA, the CDR3 is TGTGCCAGCAGCGTAACCGGGACAGGGGATGAAAAACTGTTTTTT. Translating gives CASSVTGTGDEKLFF.

This clone turned up a few times. The J gene is TRBJ1-5, the V gene TRBV27, with TRBD1 matching 9 bases. This CDR3 region has 16 residues. The trim removed 8 bases at V and 2 bases at J, leaving 10 bases unmatched. The germline gives CDR1 MNHEY, CDR2 SMNVEV (reference sequence). The CDR3 is CASRTTGGRGNQPQHF. The CDR3 DNA reads TGTGCCAGCCGAACCACAGGGGGCCGGGGCAATCAGCCCCAGCATTTT.

The rearrangement joins TRBV18 to TRBJ2-1; D ambiguous. Trimming stripped 3 bases from V and 5 bases from J, with 5 bases between. Per germline, CDR1 KGHSH and CDR2 LQKENI. The CDR3 is 12 amino acids. Here the CDR3 DNA reads TGTGCCAGCTCACCGAGCGACAATGAGCAGTTCTTC. This gives the protein CASSPSDNEQFF.

The rearrangement links TRBV28 to TRBJ2-6; possible D gene TRBD1, 6 bases. From germline, CDR1 is MDHEN and CDR2 SYDVKM. V lost 4 bases, J lost 0 bases, and 13 bases lay in between. CDR3 size: 17 residues. The CDR3 coding sequence is TGTGCCAGCAGTTCAGTGAGGGGGAGCTCTGGGGCCAACGTCCTGACTTTC. Translation: CASSSVRGSSGANVLTF.

The table lists this clone with a count of one. The chain is built from TRBV10-3 and TRBJ2-1; 13 nucleotides line up with TRBD2. V trimming: 6 bases; J trimming: 5 bases; junction bases outside the gene matches: 10. The CDR3 is 17 amino acids. Germline V gene lookup returns CDR1 ENHRY and CDR2 SYGVKD. The CDR3 coding sequence is TGTGCCATCAGACACAGGACTAGCGGGAGTAGTCACAATGAGCAGTTCTTC. Amino acids: CAIRHRTSGSSHNEQFF.

This clone came up once. The rearrangement links TRBV13 to TRBJ2-7; tentative D call: TRBD1 (6 bases). Germline V CDR1 and CDR2: PRHDT, FYEKMQ (reference sequence). This CDR3 spans 14 amino acids. Trimming took off 2 bases at V and 6 bases at J, with 14 bases between the two ends. The CDR3 bases are TGTGCCAGCAGCTTACGGACAGTTTTTGCCGAGCAGTACTTC. It codes for CASSLRTVFAEQYF.

A word on this clone: The same CDR3 also results from other DNA sequences found in this sample. V and J are TRBV19 and TRBJ1-1; D is undetermined. Deletions cut 3 bases from V and 3 bases from J, with 8 bases between. This CDR3 has 13 residues. Germline loops: CDR1 LNHDA, CDR2 SQIVND (reference sequence). CDR3 amino acids: CASSISRDTEAFF. CDR3 DNA sequence: TGTGCCAGTAGTATTAGTAGGGACACTGAAGCTTTCTTT.

This chain uses TRBV2 with TRBJ2-2; tentatively, D is TRBD1 or TRBD2 (6 bases each). With 6 bases removed from V and 4 bases from J, the gap between germline ends came to 18 bases. This CDR3 is built from 16 residues. Germline CDR1 SNHLY, CDR2 FYNNEI. The CDR3 region is CASRGGTSSSTGELFF. CDR3 nucleotides: TGTGCCAGCAGAGGGGGGACTTCAAGTTCCACCGGGGAGCTGTTTTTT. Supplemented by reference TRBV2 and TRBJ2-2, the full variable domain reads EPEVTQTPSHQVTQMGQEVILRCVPISNHLYFYWYRQILGQKVEFLVSFYNNEISEKSEIFDDQFSVERPDGSNFTLKIRSTKLEDSAMYFCASRGGTSSSTGELFFGEGSRLTVL.

Points on this clone: Additional DNA sequences in this sample encode the identical CDR3. The CDR3 coding sequence is TGCGCCAGCAGCTTGGAAGGGTTGAGCTCCTACGAGCAGTACTTC. As protein: CASSLEGLSSYEQYF. This rearrangement joins TRBV5-1 to TRBJ2-7, with D unclear. This CDR3 region has 15 residues. CDR1 and CDR2 from the germline V gene are SGHRS and YFSETQ. Trimming cost V 0 bases and J 0 bases, with 10 bases left between them.

This chain uses TRBV10-1 with TRBJ1-5; D perhaps matches TRBD1 (5 bases). This CDR3 spans 20 amino acids. V was clipped by 2 bases and J by 2 bases, with 25 bases between them. Germline V CDR1 and CDR2: WNHNN, SYGVQD (reference sequence). In nucleotides, the CDR3 is TGCGCCAGCAGTGAGGCCAATATGAAATCGCAGGGATTGTGCAATCAGCCCCAGCATTTT. Translated: CASSEANMKSQGLCNQPQHF.

In its sample, this clone was seen a few times. The chain is built from TRBV19 and TRBJ2-7; 8 positions match TRBD1. J lost 6 bases, V lost 3 bases, and 13 bases had no gene match. The CDR3 runs 16 residues. CDR1 and CDR2 (germline): LNHDA, SQIVND (reference sequence). CDR3 bases: TGTGCCAGTAGTATGGGAGTTGGGCAGGGGGCCCTCGAGCAGTACTTC. This translates into CASSMGVGQGALEQYF.